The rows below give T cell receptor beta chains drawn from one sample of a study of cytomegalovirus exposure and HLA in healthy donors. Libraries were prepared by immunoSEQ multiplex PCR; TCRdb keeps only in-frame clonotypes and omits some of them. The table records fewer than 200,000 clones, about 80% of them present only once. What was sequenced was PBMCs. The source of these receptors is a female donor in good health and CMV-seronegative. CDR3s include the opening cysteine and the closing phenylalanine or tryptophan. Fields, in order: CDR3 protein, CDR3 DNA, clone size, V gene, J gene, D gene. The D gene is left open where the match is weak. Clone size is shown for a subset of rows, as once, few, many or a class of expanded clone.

cdr3_aa: CASSYVAGGPYEQYF
cdr3_nt: TGTGCCAGCAGTTACGTGGCGGGAGGGCCCTACGAGCAGTACTTC
clone_size: few
v_call: TRBV6-5
j_call: TRBJ2-7
d_call: TRBD2

cdr3_aa: CAWRSSRDLASYEQYF
cdr3_nt: TGTGCCTGGAGAAGCTCCCGGGACTTGGCCTCCTACGAGCAGTACTTC
clone_size: -
v_call: TRBV30
j_call: TRBJ2-7
d_call: -

cdr3_aa: CASSSHRDRSSTNEKLFF
cdr3_nt: TGTGCCAGCAGTTCCCACCGGGACAGATCCTCAACTAATGAAAAACTGTTTTTT
clone_size: -
v_call: TRBV27
j_call: TRBJ1-4
d_call: TRBD1

cdr3_aa: CASSVELGNQPQHF
cdr3_nt: TGTGCCAGCAGTGTTGAGCTGGGCAATCAGCCCCAGCATTTT
clone_size: -
v_call: TRBV6-4
j_call: TRBJ1-5
d_call: -

cdr3_aa: CSVEGGLTYNEQFF
cdr3_nt: TGCAGCGTTGAAGGGGGACTAACCTACAATGAGCAGTTCTTC
clone_size: few
v_call: TRBV29-1
j_call: TRBJ2-1
d_call: TRBD2

cdr3_aa: CASSAAGTPDYEQYF
cdr3_nt: TGTGCCAGCAGCGCGGCCGGGACTCCCGATTACGAGCAGTACTTC
clone_size: -
v_call: TRBV9
j_call: TRBJ2-7
d_call: -

cdr3_aa: CASRESGGTEAFF
cdr3_nt: TGTGCCAGCAGGGAGTCAGGGGGCACTGAAGCTTTCTTT
clone_size: -
v_call: TRBV6-1
j_call: TRBJ1-1
d_call: TRBD1

cdr3_aa: CATSIERGSHGEQFF
cdr3_nt: TGTGCCACCAGCATAGAGCGTGGGAGCCACGGTGAGCAGTTCTTC
clone_size: few
v_call: TRBV15
j_call: TRBJ2-1
d_call: -

cdr3_aa: CASSRPGEAFF
cdr3_nt: TGTGCCAGCAGTCGCCCGGGTGAAGCTTTCTTT
clone_size: many
v_call: TRBV27
j_call: TRBJ1-1
d_call: -

cdr3_aa: CASSQPGQGRYEQYF
cdr3_nt: TGTGCCAGCAGCCAGCCGGGACAGGGTCGGTACGAGCAGTACTTC
clone_size: -
v_call: TRBV4-2
j_call: TRBJ2-7
d_call: TRBD1

cdr3_aa: CASSEYPGAGGAGELFF
cdr3_nt: TGTGCCAGCAGTGAATACCCGGGGGCGGGAGGGGCCGGGGAGCTGTTTTTT
clone_size: -
v_call: TRBV2
j_call: TRBJ2-2
d_call: TRBD2

cdr3_aa: CASRLTGGGYTF
cdr3_nt: TGTGCCAGCAGATTGACAGGGGGAGGCTACACCTTC
clone_size: -
v_call: TRBV28
j_call: TRBJ1-2
d_call: TRBD1